Reported below is one TCR beta chain. Its antigen is as yet unknown. This entry is derived from a study of cytomegalovirus exposure and HLA in healthy donors. Study as a whole: An earlier analysis found fewer than 140 million unique TCR beta sequences from about 179 million T cells.

Study results and caveats: Cytomegalovirus status was reportedly diagnosed by the classifier with high specificity and sensitivity. Immune exposure data for these donors was limited to CMV serostatus. Listed as cytomegalovirus-associated were over 150 TCR beta chains.

The PCR used 60 Vbeta and 13 Jbeta primers. The protocol was immunoSEQ multiplex PCR, while the TCRdb copy is restricted to in-frame clones and leaves out a portion. The sample consists of 200,000 to 250,000 clones, roughly 85% of them appearing once. The sequence derives from a girl aged 2 to 10 in good health and CMV-seronegative. The source material was PBMCs.

CDR3 amino acids: CASSRGLAGIYEQYF. DNA of the CDR3: TGTGCCAGCAGCCGAGGACTAGCGGGAATTTACGAGCAGTACTTC. The chain uses TRBV14 and TRBJ2-7, with TRBD2 matching over 12 bases. V was pared by 4 bases and J by 4 bases, with 5 bases of the junction left unmatched. The CDR3 sequence is 15 residues long. CDR1 SGHDN and CDR2 FVKESK come from the germline V gene.